This is a list of T cell receptor beta chains from one sample in a study of cytomegalovirus exposure and HLA in healthy donors. The method was immunoSEQ multiplex PCR; TCRdb's version includes in-frame clones alone and lacks a portion of them. The sample holds roughly 190,000 clones; 65% to 90% are singletons and the top ten take approximately 6%. The sequencing sample was made of PBMCs. The source of these receptors is a middle-aged man in good health and CMV-seropositive. The CDR3 runs from the conserved cysteine through the conserved F or W. Each record gives: J gene, clone size, V gene, CDR3 protein. Clone size is not always given. Where it is, it says once, few, many or a class for expanded clones.

j_gene: TRBJ2-5; abundance: -; v_gene: TRBV19; CDR3aa: CASTLTGEGWNQETQYF
j_gene: TRBJ2-7; abundance: -; v_gene: TRBV19; CDR3aa: CASSRDRGDEQYF
j_gene: TRBJ1-2; abundance: -; v_gene: TRBV5-1; CDR3aa: CASSLEDFGYGYTF
j_gene: TRBJ2-3; abundance: few; v_gene: TRBV5-6; CDR3aa: CASSSYRDWGPHTQYF
j_gene: TRBJ2-7; abundance: -; v_gene: TRBV5-1; CDR3aa: CASSLPQGPEQYF
j_gene: TRBJ1-2; abundance: -; v_gene: TRBV19; CDR3aa: CASSRTEYGYTF
j_gene: TRBJ2-7; abundance: -; v_gene: TRBV2; CDR3aa: CASSPGTDYEQYF
j_gene: TRBJ2-3; abundance: -; v_gene: TRBV7-2; CDR3aa: CASSHLRTDTQYF
j_gene: TRBJ2-5; abundance: -; v_gene: TRBV9; CDR3aa: CASSVEARQETQYF
j_gene: TRBJ1-1; abundance: once; v_gene: TRBV28; CDR3aa: CASSAPWERQAFF
j_gene: TRBJ1-6; abundance: -; v_gene: TRBV2; CDR3aa: CARGLSGAGSPLHF
j_gene: TRBJ1-2; abundance: -; v_gene: TRBV7-3; CDR3aa: CASSPGTLGGYGYTF
j_gene: TRBJ1-5; abundance: once; v_gene: TRBV7-9; CDR3aa: CASSLEGGQPQHF
j_gene: TRBJ2-7; abundance: -; v_gene: TRBV19; CDR3aa: CASSPRTSGGSYEQYF
j_gene: TRBJ2-3; abundance: -; v_gene: TRBV9; CDR3aa: CASSERGGQFEDTQYF
j_gene: TRBJ2-7; abundance: -; v_gene: TRBV27; CDR3aa: CASKARGYDSYEQYF
j_gene: TRBJ1-5; abundance: once; v_gene: TRBV7-2; CDR3aa: CASSLTGGQPQHF
j_gene: TRBJ1-5; abundance: -; v_gene: TRBV28; CDR3aa: CASSLAGYSNQPQHF
j_gene: TRBJ2-5; abundance: few; v_gene: TRBV7-9; CDR3aa: CASSLSGREGETQYF
j_gene: TRBJ2-7; abundance: -; v_gene: TRBV7-8; CDR3aa: CASSLGGSPYEQYF
j_gene: TRBJ2-1; abundance: -; v_gene: TRBV18; CDR3aa: CASSYRPTGGSYNEQFF
j_gene: TRBJ2-4; abundance: -; v_gene: TRBV1; CDR3aa: CTSSPWGLAGVFLAKNIQYF
j_gene: TRBJ1-5; abundance: -; v_gene: TRBV2; CDR3aa: CASMGDISQPQHF
j_gene: TRBJ1-5; abundance: few; v_gene: TRBV27; CDR3aa: CASSRLGGREDQPQHF
j_gene: TRBJ2-2; abundance: once; v_gene: TRBV6-1; CDR3aa: CASSQGYTGELFF
j_gene: TRBJ2-3; abundance: -; v_gene: TRBV5-1; CDR3aa: CASSFPSTTSTDTQYF
j_gene: TRBJ1-4; abundance: -; v_gene: TRBV5-1; CDR3aa: CASSLAGEKLFF
j_gene: TRBJ1-2; abundance: -; v_gene: TRBV23-1; CDR3aa: CASSRLHGQGLYGYTF
j_gene: TRBJ2-3; abundance: few; v_gene: TRBV7-8; CDR3aa: CASSLFSTDTQYF